This T cell receptor beta chain comes out of a study of cytomegalovirus exposure and HLA in healthy donors. In the PCR, 60 Vbeta and 13 Jbeta primers were used. Produced via immunoSEQ multiplex PCR; TCRdb's table is partial and in-frame only. The data show 90,000 or so clones, 70% to 75% seen once. Overall study findings and caveats: Based on reports, TCR beta sequences accurately predicted HLA-A and HLA-B alleles for most subjects. Later on, a genetic analysis was performed. It linked a missense variant in DCLRE1C with V- and J-gene trimming of TCR beta.

The CDR3 is 16 residues long. V lost 4 bases, J lost 2 bases, and 3 bases stayed unmatched. CDR1 is SGHTS and CDR2 is YDEGEE in the germline V gene. A note on this clone: Its antigen is not identified.

The rearrangement links TRBV5-8 to TRBJ2-1, with 13 positions matching TRBD2. Input material: PBMCs. The clonotype was recovered from a man aged 60 to 69 in good health and CMV-seronegative. CDR3 coding DNA: TGTGCCAGCAGCCTAGGGACTAGCGGGGCCTACAATGAGCAGTTCTTC. Residues: CASSLGTSGAYNEQFF.